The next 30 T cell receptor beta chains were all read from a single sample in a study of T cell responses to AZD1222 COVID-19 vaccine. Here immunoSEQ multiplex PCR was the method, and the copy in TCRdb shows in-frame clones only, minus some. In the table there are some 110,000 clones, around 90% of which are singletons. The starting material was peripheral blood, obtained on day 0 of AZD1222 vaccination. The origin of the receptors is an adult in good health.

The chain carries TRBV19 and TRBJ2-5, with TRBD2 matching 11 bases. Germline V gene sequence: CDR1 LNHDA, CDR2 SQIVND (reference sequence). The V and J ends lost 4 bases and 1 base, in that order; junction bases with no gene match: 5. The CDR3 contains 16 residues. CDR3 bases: TGTGCCAGTAGTACCAGACTAGCGGGGACCCAAGAGACCCAGTACTTC. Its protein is CASSTRLAGTQETQYF.

The CDR3 here is CATSDPDSSYEQYF. CDR3 nucleotide sequence: TGTGCCACCAGTGACCCCGACAGCTCCTACGAGCAGTACTTC. The rearrangement links TRBV24-1 to TRBJ2-7; tentatively, D is TRBD1 (5 bases). Per the germline V gene, CDR1 is KGHDR and CDR2 is SFDVKD. This CDR3 is 14 amino acids long. Trimming took off 4 bases at V and 0 bases at J, with 9 bases between the two ends.

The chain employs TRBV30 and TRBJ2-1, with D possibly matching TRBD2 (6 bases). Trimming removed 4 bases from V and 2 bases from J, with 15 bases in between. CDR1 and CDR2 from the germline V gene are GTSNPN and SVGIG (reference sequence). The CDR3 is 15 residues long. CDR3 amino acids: CAWTPLPSAYNEQFF. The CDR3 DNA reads TGTGCCTGGACCCCGTTGCCTAGCGCCTACAATGAGCAGTTCTTC.

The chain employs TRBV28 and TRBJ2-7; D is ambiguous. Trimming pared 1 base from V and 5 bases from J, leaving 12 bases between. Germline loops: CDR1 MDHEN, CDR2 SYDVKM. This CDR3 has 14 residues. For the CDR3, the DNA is TGTGCCAGCAGTTTATCCGGCGGTCCCAACGAGCAGTACTTC. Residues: CASSLSGGPNEQYF.

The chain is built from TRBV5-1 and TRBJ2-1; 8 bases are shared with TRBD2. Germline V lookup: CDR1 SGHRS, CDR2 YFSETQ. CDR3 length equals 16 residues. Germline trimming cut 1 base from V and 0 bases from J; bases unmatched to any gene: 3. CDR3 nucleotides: TGCGCCAGCAGCTTGATCAGCGGGAGCTCCTACAATGAGCAGTTCTTC. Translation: CASSLISGSSYNEQFF.

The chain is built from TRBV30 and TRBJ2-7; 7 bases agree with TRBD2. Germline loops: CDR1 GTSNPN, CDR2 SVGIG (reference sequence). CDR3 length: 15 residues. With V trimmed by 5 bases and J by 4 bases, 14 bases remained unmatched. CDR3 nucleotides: TGTGCCTGGCTCCTCAGGACTAGTGGGACTTACGAGCAGTACTTC. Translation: CAWLLRTSGTYEQYF. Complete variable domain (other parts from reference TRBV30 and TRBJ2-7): SQTIHQWPATLVQPVGSPLSLECTVEGTSNPNLYWYRQAAGRGLQLLFYSVGIGQISSEVPQNLSASRPQDRQFILSSKKLLLSDSGFYLCAWLLRTSGTYEQYFGPGTRLTVT.

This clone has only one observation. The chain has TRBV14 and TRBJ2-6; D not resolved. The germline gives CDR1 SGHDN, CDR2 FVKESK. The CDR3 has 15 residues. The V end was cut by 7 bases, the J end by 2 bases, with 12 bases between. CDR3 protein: CASNPLGTGANVLTF. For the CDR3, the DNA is TGTGCCAGCAACCCGTTGGGGACTGGGGCCAACGTCCTGACTTTC. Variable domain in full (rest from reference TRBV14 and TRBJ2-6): EAGVTQFPSHSVIEKGQTVTLRCDPISGHDNLYWYRRVMGKEIKFLLHFVKESKQDESGMPNNRFLAERTGGTYSTLKVQPAELEDSGVYFCASNPLGTGANVLTFGAGSRLTVL.

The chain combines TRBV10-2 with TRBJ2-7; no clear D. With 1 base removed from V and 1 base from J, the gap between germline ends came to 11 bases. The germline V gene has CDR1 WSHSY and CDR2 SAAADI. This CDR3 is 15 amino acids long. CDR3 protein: CASSEYVGSSYEQYF. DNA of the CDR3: TGCGCCAGCAGTGAGTATGTGGGTTCTTCCTACGAGCAGTACTTC.

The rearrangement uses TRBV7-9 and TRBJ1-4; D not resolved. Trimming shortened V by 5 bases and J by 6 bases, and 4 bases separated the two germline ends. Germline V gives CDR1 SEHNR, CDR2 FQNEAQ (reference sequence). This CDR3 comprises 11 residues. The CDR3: CASSQHEKLFF. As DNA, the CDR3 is TGTGCCAGCAGCCAGCATGAAAAACTGTTTTTT.

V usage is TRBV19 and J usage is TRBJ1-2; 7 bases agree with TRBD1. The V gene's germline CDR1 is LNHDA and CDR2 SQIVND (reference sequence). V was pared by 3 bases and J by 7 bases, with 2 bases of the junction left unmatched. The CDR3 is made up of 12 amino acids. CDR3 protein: CASSMTGSGYTF. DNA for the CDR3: TGTGCCAGTAGTATGACAGGGTCTGGCTACACCTTC.

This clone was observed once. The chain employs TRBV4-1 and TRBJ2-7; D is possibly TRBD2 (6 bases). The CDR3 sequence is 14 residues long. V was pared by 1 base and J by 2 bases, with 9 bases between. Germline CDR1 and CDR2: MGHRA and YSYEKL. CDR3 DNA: TGCGCCAGCAGCCAAGGACTAGGTACCTACGAGCAGTACTTC. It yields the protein CASSQGLGTYEQYF.

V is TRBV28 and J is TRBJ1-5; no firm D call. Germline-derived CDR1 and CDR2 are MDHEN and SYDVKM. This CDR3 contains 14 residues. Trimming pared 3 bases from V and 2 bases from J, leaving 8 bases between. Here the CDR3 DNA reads TGTGCCAGCAGTTTCATTGGGGGCAATCAGCCCCAGCATTTT. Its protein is CASSFIGGNQPQHF.

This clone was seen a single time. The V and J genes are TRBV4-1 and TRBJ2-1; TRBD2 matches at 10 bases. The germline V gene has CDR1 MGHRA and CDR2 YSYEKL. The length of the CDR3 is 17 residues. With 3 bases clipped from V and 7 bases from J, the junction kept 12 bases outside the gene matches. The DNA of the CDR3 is TGCGCCAGCAGCCAGAGGACACTAGCGGGATTGGAGAATGAGCAGTTCTTC. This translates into CASSQRTLAGLENEQFF.

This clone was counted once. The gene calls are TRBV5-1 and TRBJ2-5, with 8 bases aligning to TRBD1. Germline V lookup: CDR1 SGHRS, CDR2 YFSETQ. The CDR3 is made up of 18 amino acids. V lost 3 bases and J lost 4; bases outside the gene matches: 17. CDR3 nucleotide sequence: TGCGCCAGCAGCTCCCACGGACAGGGATGGGGTTTTCCAGAGACCCAGTACTTC. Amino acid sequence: CASSSHGQGWGFPETQYF.

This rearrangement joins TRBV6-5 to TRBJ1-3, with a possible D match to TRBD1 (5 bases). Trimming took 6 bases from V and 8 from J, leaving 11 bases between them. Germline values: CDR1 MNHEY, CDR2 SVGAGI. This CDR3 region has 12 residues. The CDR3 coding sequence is TGTGCCAGCAGACCTACGGGGGACACCATATATTTT. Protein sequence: CASRPTGDTIYF.

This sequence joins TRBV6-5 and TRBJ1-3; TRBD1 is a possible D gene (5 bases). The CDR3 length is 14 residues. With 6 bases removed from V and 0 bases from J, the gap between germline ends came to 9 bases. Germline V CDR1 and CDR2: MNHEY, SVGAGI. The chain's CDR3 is CASSTGLSGNTIYF. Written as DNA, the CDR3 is TGTGCCAGCAGCACAGGACTCTCTGGAAACACCATATATTTT.

The CDR3 DNA sequence: TGTGCCAGCAGCCAAGGGGGTCCCAGCTCCTACGAGCAGTACTTC. Protein sequence: CASSQGGPSSYEQYF. The V and J genes are TRBV5-4 and TRBJ2-7; weak D call: TRBD1 (6 bases). The CDR3 length is 15 residues. Germline CDR1 and CDR2: SGHNT and YYREEE (reference sequence). The V end lost 4 bases, the J end lost 0 bases, and 14 bases lay between the germline ends.

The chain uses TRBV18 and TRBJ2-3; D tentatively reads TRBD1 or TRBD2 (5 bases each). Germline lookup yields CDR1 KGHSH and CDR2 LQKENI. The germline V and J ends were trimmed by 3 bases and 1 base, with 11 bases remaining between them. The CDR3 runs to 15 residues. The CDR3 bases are TGTGCCAGCTCACCGGGGGTGACACGCACAGATACGCAGTATTTT. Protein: CASSPGVTRTDTQYF. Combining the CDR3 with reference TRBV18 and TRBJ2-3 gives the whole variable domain NAGVMQNPRHLVRRRGQEARLRCSPMKGHSHVYWYRQLPEEGLKFMVYLQKENIIDESGMPKERFSAEFPKEGPSILRIQQVVRGDSAAYFCASSPGVTRTDTQYFGPGTRLTVL.

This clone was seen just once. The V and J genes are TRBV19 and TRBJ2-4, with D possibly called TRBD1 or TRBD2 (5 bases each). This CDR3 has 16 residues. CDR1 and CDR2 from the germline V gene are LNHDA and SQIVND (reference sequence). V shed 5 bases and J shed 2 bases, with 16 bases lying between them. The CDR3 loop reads CASSPLLGVSKNIQYF. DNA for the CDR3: TGTGCCAGTAGTCCCTTACTGGGGGTATCCAAAAACATTCAGTACTTC.

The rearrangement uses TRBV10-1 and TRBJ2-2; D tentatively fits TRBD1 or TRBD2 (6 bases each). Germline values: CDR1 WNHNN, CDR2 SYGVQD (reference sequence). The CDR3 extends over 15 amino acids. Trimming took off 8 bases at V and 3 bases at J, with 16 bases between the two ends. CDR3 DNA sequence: TGCGCCAGCGGCCGTGGGGGGCCCGACACCGGGGAGCTGTTTTTT. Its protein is CASGRGGPDTGELFF.

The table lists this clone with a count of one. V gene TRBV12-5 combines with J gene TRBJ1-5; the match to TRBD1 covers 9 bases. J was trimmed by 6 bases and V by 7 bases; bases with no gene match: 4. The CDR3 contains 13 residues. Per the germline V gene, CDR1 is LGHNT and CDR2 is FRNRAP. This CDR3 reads CASAMTGGQPQHF. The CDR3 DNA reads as TGTGCTAGTGCCATGACAGGGGGTCAGCCCCAGCATTTT.

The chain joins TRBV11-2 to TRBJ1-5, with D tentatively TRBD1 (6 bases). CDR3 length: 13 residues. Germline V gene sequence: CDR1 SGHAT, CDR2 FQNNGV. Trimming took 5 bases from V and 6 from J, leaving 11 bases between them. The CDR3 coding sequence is TGTGCCAGCAGCAACCAACAGGGTCAGCCCCAGCATTTT. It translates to CASSNQQGQPQHF.

CDR3 amino acids: CASRGLQGYEQYF. CDR3 bases: TGTGCCAGCAGGGGGCTACAGGGCTACGAGCAGTACTTC. J is TRBJ2-7 and V is TRBV7-9, with a weak D call TRBD1 (6 bases). Germline V gene sequence: CDR1 SEHNR, CDR2 FQNEAQ (reference sequence). The CDR3 runs to 13 residues. V was trimmed by 6 bases and J by 3 bases, leaving 12 bases between them.

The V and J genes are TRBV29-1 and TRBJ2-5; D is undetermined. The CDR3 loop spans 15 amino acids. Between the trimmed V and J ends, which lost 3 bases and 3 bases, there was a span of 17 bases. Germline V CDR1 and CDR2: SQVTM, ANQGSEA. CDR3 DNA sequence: TGCAGCGTTGACGGTGCCTCCCTAAATGAAGAGACCCAGTACTTC. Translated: CSVDGASLNEETQYF.

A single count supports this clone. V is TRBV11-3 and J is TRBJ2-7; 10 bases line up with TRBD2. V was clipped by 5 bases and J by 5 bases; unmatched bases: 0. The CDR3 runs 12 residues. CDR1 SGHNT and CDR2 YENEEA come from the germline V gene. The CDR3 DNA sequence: TGTGCCAGCAGCACTAGCGGGGACGAGCAGTACTTC. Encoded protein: CASSTSGDEQYF.

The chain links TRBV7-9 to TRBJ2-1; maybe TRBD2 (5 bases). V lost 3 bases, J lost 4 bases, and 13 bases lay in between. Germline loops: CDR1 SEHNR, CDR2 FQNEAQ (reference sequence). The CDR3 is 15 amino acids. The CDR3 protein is CASSFSGGSYNEQFF. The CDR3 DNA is TGTGCCAGCAGCTTTTCCGGAGGTTCGTACAATGAGCAGTTCTTC. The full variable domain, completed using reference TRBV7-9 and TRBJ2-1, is DTGVSQNPRHKITKRGQNVTFRCDPISEHNRLYWYRQTLGQGPEFLTYFQNEAQLEKSRLLSDRFSAERPKGSFSTLEIQRTEQGDSAMYLCASSFSGGSYNEQFFGPGTRLTVL.

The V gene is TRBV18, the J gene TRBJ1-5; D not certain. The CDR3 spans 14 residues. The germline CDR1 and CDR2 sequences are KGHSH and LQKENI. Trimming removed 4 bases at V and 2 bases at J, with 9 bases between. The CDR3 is CASSQGWGNQPQHF. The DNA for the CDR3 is TGTGCCAGCTCACAGGGTTGGGGCAATCAGCCCCAGCATTTT.

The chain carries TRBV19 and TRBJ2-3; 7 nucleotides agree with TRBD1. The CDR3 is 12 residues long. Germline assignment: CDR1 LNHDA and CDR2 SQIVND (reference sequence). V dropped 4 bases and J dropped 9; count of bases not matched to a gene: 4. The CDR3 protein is CASSRDRETQYF. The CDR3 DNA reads TGTGCCAGTAGTAGAGACAGGGAAACGCAGTATTTT.

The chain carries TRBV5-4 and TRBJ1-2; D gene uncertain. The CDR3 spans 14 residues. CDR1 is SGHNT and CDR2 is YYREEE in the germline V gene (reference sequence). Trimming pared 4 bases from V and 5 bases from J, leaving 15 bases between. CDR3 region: CASSVGRQPYGYTF. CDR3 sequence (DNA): TGTGCCAGCAGCGTGGGAAGGCAGCCGTATGGCTACACCTTC.

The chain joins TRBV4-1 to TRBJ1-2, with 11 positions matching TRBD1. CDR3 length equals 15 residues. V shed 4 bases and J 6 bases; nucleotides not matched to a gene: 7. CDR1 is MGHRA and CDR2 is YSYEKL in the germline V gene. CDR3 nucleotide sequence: TGCGCCAGCAGCCGCTCACCGGGACAGGGGGATGGCTACACCTTC. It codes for CASSRSPGQGDGYTF.